This passage covers 25 T cell receptor beta chains from one sample sequenced in a study of T cell responses to AZD1222 COVID-19 vaccine. Sequencing was performed with immunoSEQ multiplex PCR; in TCRdb, only in-frame clones are kept and a portion is missing. The sample consists of about 130,000 clones, approximately 91% of them appearing once. Sequences were derived from peripheral blood, sampled 28 days after the second AZD1222 dose. The receptors here all came from an adult who received the AZD1222 COVID-19 vaccine.

This chain connects TRBV19 to TRBJ1-1; D is perhaps TRBD1 (6 bases). Trimming left V 2 bases short and J 3 bases short, with 10 bases between. The CDR3 contains 14 residues. Germline V gene data show CDR1 as LNHDA and CDR2 as SQIVND (reference sequence). The CDR3 DNA follows: TGTGCCAGTAGTATATGGGGGGCTGACACTGAAGCTTTCTTT. Amino acids: CASSIWGADTEAFF.

As for this clone: Other DNA variants within this sample encode the same CDR3. The chain uses TRBV5-1 and TRBJ1-4; TRBD1 matches at 9 bases. The CDR3 has 16 residues. V lost 2 bases, J lost 3 bases, and 5 bases stayed unmatched. Germline CDR1 and CDR2: SGHRS and YFSETQ. The CDR3 is CASSLQGAGANEKLFF. The CDR3 DNA reads as TGCGCCAGCAGCTTACAGGGGGCAGGGGCTAATGAAAAACTGTTTTTT.

A single count supports this clone. The V gene is TRBV5-1, the J gene TRBJ1-1, with D maybe TRBD1 (5 bases). CDR1 and CDR2 (germline): SGHRS, YFSETQ. The CDR3 consists of 13 residues. The germline V and J ends were trimmed by 5 bases and 0 bases, with 8 bases remaining between them. This CDR3 reads CASRTTVNTEAFF. For the CDR3, the DNA is TGCGCCAGCAGAACGACAGTGAACACTGAAGCTTTCTTT.

V is TRBV19 and J is TRBJ1-5; D unclear. Trimming removed 7 bases at V and 0 bases at J, with 13 bases between. Germline V gives CDR1 LNHDA, CDR2 SQIVND (reference sequence). This CDR3 region has 15 residues. The CDR3 is CASTPAWGSNQPQHF. The CDR3, as DNA: TGTGCCAGTACCCCTGCGTGGGGTAGCAATCAGCCCCAGCATTTT.

DNA of the CDR3: TGTGCCAGCAGCCAAGATGGTCTAGCGGGAGTCAGGTCCTACAATGAGCAGTTCTTC. Translating gives CASSQDGLAGVRSYNEQFF. The chain couples TRBV3-1 (or the pseudogene TRBV3-2) to TRBJ2-1; 10 positions agree with TRBD2. The V and J ends lost 0 bases and 1 base, in that order; junction bases with no gene match: 9. Germline assignment: CDR1 LGHDT and CDR2 YNNKEL (reference sequence). The CDR3 runs 19 residues.

V gene TRBV2 combines with J gene TRBJ1-1; the D is unclear. The germline CDR1 and CDR2 sequences are SNHLY and FYNNEI. The CDR3 consists of 13 residues. Trimming stripped 4 bases from V and 1 base from J, with 7 bases between. CDR3 sequence (DNA): TGTGCCAGCAGTGGCGTTGCGAACACTGAAGCTTTCTTT. This translates into CASSGVANTEAFF.

This chain connects TRBV9 to TRBJ2-1; 10 nucleotides match TRBD2. CDR1 is SGDLS and CDR2 is YYNGEE in the germline V gene. V was pared by 4 bases and J by 7 bases, with 11 bases of the junction left unmatched. The CDR3 has 16 amino acids. The chain's CDR3 is CASSHRAGGPWNEQFF. The CDR3 DNA reads as TGTGCCAGCAGCCATAGAGCGGGAGGGCCATGGAATGAGCAGTTCTTC.

The V call is TRBV24-1, the J call TRBJ2-2; weak D call: TRBD2 (6 bases). This CDR3 is built from 15 residues. V gave up 5 bases and J gave up 2 bases, with 11 bases separating them. Germline V CDR1 and CDR2: KGHDR, SFDVKD. CDR3: CATSGAGTNTGELFF. CDR3 nucleotide sequence: TGTGCCACCAGTGGGGCTGGGACTAACACCGGGGAGCTGTTTTTT.

The chain couples TRBV5-6 to TRBJ2-7; D may be TRBD1 (5 bases). Looked up from germline, CDR1 is SGHDT and CDR2 is YYEEEE. V gave up 2 bases and J gave up 5 bases, with 11 bases separating them. The CDR3 extends over 13 amino acids. The CDR3 sequence: CASSFARANEQYF. The CDR3 DNA follows: TGTGCCAGCAGCTTTGCCAGGGCTAACGAGCAGTACTTC.

The genes are TRBV27 and TRBJ1-1, with TRBD1 matching over 7 bases. The CDR3 sequence is 15 residues long. The V gene's germline CDR1 is MNHEY and CDR2 SMNVEV (reference sequence). The J segment lost 2 bases and the V segment lost 3 bases, leaving 6 bases of the junction unmatched. CDR3 region: CASSFRGTVNTEAFF. As DNA, the CDR3 is TGTGCCAGCAGTTTCCGGGGGACAGTCAACACTGAAGCTTTCTTT.

The CDR3 is CASSRTADGYTF. The CDR3 DNA is TGCGCCAGCAGCCGGACAGCCGATGGCTACACCTTC. The J gene is TRBJ1-2, the V gene TRBV5-1; D might be TRBD1 (6 bases). Between the trimmed V and J ends, which lost 4 bases and 6 bases, there was a span of 10 bases. Germline V gene data show CDR1 as SGHRS and CDR2 as YFSETQ. The CDR3 runs to 12 residues. The variable domain in full, completed from reference TRBV5-1 and TRBJ1-2, reads KAGVTQTPRYLIKTRGQQVTLSCSPISGHRSVSWYQQTPGQGLQFLFEYFSETQRNKGNFPGRFSGRQFSNSRSEMNVSTLELGDSALYLCASSRTADGYTFGSGTRLTVV.

V usage is TRBV13 and J usage is TRBJ2-7; no reliable D call. From germline, CDR1 is PRHDT and CDR2 FYEKMQ (reference sequence). The CDR3 has 17 amino acids. V lost 4 bases, J lost 5 bases, and 24 bases lay in between. The chain's CDR3 is CASSSRLSPSIGHEQYF. CDR3 sequence (DNA): TGTGCCAGCAGCTCTCGATTGTCCCCTAGTATAGGCCACGAGCAGTACTTC.

The chain is built from TRBV19 and TRBJ2-1, with TRBD2 matching over 9 bases. J gave up 2 bases and V 6 bases, and 8 bases lay outside the gene matches. Germline assignment: CDR1 LNHDA and CDR2 SQIVND (reference sequence). This CDR3 spans 16 amino acids. CDR3 nucleotide sequence: TGTGCCAGTAGCCCTCCACTAGCGGGCGCCTACAATGAGCAGTTCTTC. It yields the protein CASSPPLAGAYNEQFF.

The chain links TRBV7-3 to TRBJ2-1; D unresolved. The germline gives CDR1 SGHTA, CDR2 FQGTGA. The length of the CDR3 is 14 residues. Trimming removed 1 base at V and 5 bases at J, with 9 bases between. CDR3 coding DNA: TGTGCCAGCAGCTTAAGACCCGAGGACAATGAGCAGTTCTTC. Translated, it gives CASSLRPEDNEQFF.

In this sample, this clone turned up a few times. The chain carries TRBV20-1 and TRBJ1-1; the D is unclear. This CDR3 contains 11 residues. V was pared by 5 bases and J by 1 base, with 5 bases between. The germline V gene encodes CDR1 DFQATT and CDR2 SNEGSKA (reference sequence). CDR3 coding DNA: TGCAGTGCTGGACGGAACACTGAAGCTTTCTTT. Encoded protein: CSAGRNTEAFF.

In nucleotides, the CDR3 is TGCGCCAGCAGCCAAAGAGGCTCTGGGGCCAACGTCCTGACTTTC. It yields the protein CASSQRGSGANVLTF. V is TRBV4-1 and J is TRBJ2-6; D is undetermined. CDR1 and CDR2 from the germline V gene are MGHRA and YSYEKL. V lost 2 bases and J 0 bases, leaving 5 bases between the germline ends. The CDR3 extends over 15 amino acids.

The chain couples TRBV10-3 to TRBJ1-4; the D is unclear. Between the trimmed V and J ends, which lost 4 bases and 4 bases, there was a span of 10 bases. This CDR3 is 14 amino acids long. Per germline, CDR1 ENHRY and CDR2 SYGVKD. The DNA of the CDR3 is TGTGCCATCAGTGGTGTGGGGTTTAATGAAAAACTGTTTTTT. Its protein product is CAISGVGFNEKLFF.

The V call is TRBV7-9, the J call TRBJ2-1, with D unclear. The CDR3 runs to 15 residues. Germline CDR1 SEHNR, CDR2 FQNEAQ (reference sequence). V was clipped by 2 bases and J by 3 bases, with 11 bases between them. The CDR3 DNA follows: TGTGCCAGCAGCTTAATGGGTGCCATCTACAATGAGCAGTTCTTC. This codes for CASSLMGAIYNEQFF. Looking up the rest from reference TRBV7-9 and TRBJ2-1 gives the full variable domain: DTGVSQNPRHKITKRGQNVTFRCDPISEHNRLYWYRQTLGQGPEFLTYFQNEAQLEKSRLLSDRFSAERPKGSFSTLEIQRTEQGDSAMYLCASSLMGAIYNEQFFGPGTRLTVL.

This sequence joins TRBV6-4 and TRBJ2-2, with TRBD1 matching over 7 bases. V trimming: 7 bases; J trimming: 5 bases; junction bases outside the gene matches: 7. Per germline, CDR1 MRHNA and CDR2 SNTAGT. CDR3 size: 14 residues. In DNA, the CDR3 is TGTGCCAGCAAAGACAGGGTGGGGACCGGGGAGCTGTTTTTT. Translation: CASKDRVGTGELFF.

The chain joins TRBV30 to TRBJ2-7; tentatively, D is TRBD1 (6 bases). Germline CDR1 reads GTSNPN; CDR2 reads SVGIG (reference sequence). V lost 5 bases and J lost 7, with 15 bases in between. The CDR3 is made up of 12 amino acids. Written as DNA, the CDR3 is TGTGCCTGGCTCGATGGTAGGGGGGAGCAGTACTTC. Translated: CAWLDGRGEQYF.

The rearrangement links TRBV4-2 to TRBJ1-1, with TRBD1 as a possible D gene (5 bases). The CDR3 has 16 residues. CDR1 LGHNA and CDR2 YNFKEQ come from the germline V gene. V dropped 2 bases and J dropped 0 bases, with 13 bases sitting between them. The CDR3 spells CASSQPDGGVNTEAFF. CDR3 coding DNA: TGTGCCAGCAGCCAACCGGATGGGGGTGTGAACACTGAAGCTTTCTTT.

This chain joins TRBV6-5 and TRBJ2-5; D is perhaps TRBD1 (6 bases). The CDR3 extends over 15 amino acids. V dropped 6 bases and J dropped 5 bases, with 19 bases sitting between them. The V gene's germline CDR1 is MNHEY and CDR2 SVGAGI. CDR3 sequence: CASSRRRGSMETQYF. The CDR3 DNA is TGTGCCAGCAGCAGGCGAAGGGGGTCGATGGAGACCCAGTACTTC.

V and J are TRBV7-2 and TRBJ1-2; D gene uncertain. CDR3 length equals 12 residues. V lost 7 bases and J 8 bases, leaving 14 bases between the germline ends. Germline CDR1 reads SGHTA; CDR2 reads FQGNSA. The CDR3 region is CASTLNSKGYTF. CDR3 nucleotide sequence: TGTGCCAGCACCCTTAACTCGAAGGGCTACACCTTC.

This chain joins TRBV5-1 and TRBJ2-7; D is possibly TRBD1 (6 bases). This CDR3 comprises 13 residues. Deletions cut 4 bases from V and 8 bases from J, with 16 bases between. The germline CDR1 and CDR2 sequences are SGHRS and YFSETQ. CDR3 DNA: TGCGCCAGCAGCCTGGACAGTGCGCAAAAGCAGTACTTC. Translated, it gives CASSLDSAQKQYF.

The chain joins TRBV18 to TRBJ1-2, with 7 bases that match TRBD1. CDR3 length: 14 amino acids. The ends lost 5 bases at V and 6 bases at J; junction bases unmatched: 9. Germline CDR1 and CDR2: KGHSH and LQKENI. CDR3 region: CASSLGQMRDGYTF. The CDR3 nucleotides are TGTGCCAGCTCATTGGGACAGATGAGGGATGGCTACACCTTC.